This is a list of T cell receptor beta chains from one sample in a study of cytomegalovirus exposure and HLA in healthy donors. Assay: immunoSEQ multiplex PCR; the TCRdb copy retains only in-frame clones and omits some. The sample carries 52,000 or so clones, approximately 80% recorded once. Sequencing was performed on PBMCs. These receptors all come from a female donor in good health and CMV-seronegative. CDR3s include the opening cysteine and the closing phenylalanine or tryptophan. A D gene is named only where the DNA matches it firmly. The listing skips clone size in some rows; elsewhere it reads once, few, many or a size class.

v_gene	abundance	d_gene	j_gene	CDR3nt	CDR3aa
TRBV27	-	-	TRBJ2-7	TGTGCCAGCAGTTTAATTAAACAGGGAATCTACGAGCAGTACTTC	CASSLIKQGIYEQYF
TRBV13	-	TRBD2	TRBJ2-1	TGTGCCAGCAGCTTAGGGGGCGGGGGATCCTACAATGAGCAGTTCTTC	CASSLGGGGSYNEQFF
TRBV14	-	-	TRBJ2-5	TGTGCCAGCAGCCAAACCGGCACAGGGCGAAAGACCCAGTACTTC	CASSQTGTGRKTQYF
TRBV2	-	TRBD2	TRBJ2-7	TGTGCCAGCAGTCGACTAGCGGGGGACGTGGGTTACTTC	CASSRLAGDVGYF
TRBV5-1	-	-	TRBJ2-1	TGCGCCAGCAGCTTGGGGCAGCCTAGCTCCTACAATGAGCAGTTCTTC	CASSLGQPSSYNEQFF
TRBV19	-	-	TRBJ1-2	TGTGCCAGTAGTATAGAGGACAATCAGGGCTACACCTTC	CASSIEDNQGYTF
TRBV28	once	-	TRBJ1-3	TGTGCCAGCGGCTGGCTCAGGGGAACTGGAAACACCATATATTTT	CASGWLRGTGNTIYF
TRBV5-1	-	TRBD2	TRBJ2-3	TGCGCCAGCAGCCCCGCGGGGGGGCCGTCAGATACGCAGTATTTT	CASSPAGGPSDTQYF
TRBV29-1	-	TRBD1	TRBJ1-2	TGCAGCGTTGAGGGCAGGGGGCATCATGGCTACACCTTC	CSVEGRGHHGYTF
TRBV28	few	-	TRBJ1-1	TGTGCCAGCAGTTTACTACTTCGTAGTATATATACTGAAGCTTTCTTT	CASSLLLRSIYTEAFF
TRBV6-1	-	-	TRBJ1-6	TGTGCCAGCAGTGTCGCGGGCGCTAGCTCCTATAATTCACCCCTCCACTTT	CASSVAGASSYNSPLHF
TRBV6-5	-	-	TRBJ1-4	TGTGCCAGCAGTTTTCAGAATGGTGGTGAAAAACTGTTTTTT	CASSFQNGGEKLFF
TRBV6-5	-	TRBD2	TRBJ2-3	TGTGCCAGCCGACTAGCGGCCCCCACAGATACGCAGTATTTT	CASRLAAPTDTQYF
TRBV15	-	TRBD1	TRBJ1-4	TGTGCCACCAGCAGAATGACAGGGGTGTACGAAAAACTGTTTTTT	CATSRMTGVYEKLFF
TRBV4-1	-	TRBD1	TRBJ1-5	TGCGCCAGCAGCCTACCGGGACAGTTCTCGTTAAGGGTAGATCAGCCCCAGCATTTT	CASSLPGQFSLRVDQPQHF
TRBV7-8	-	TRBD1	TRBJ1-5	TGTGCCAGCAGTCAGGGGGAAGGTCAGCCCCAGCATTTT	CASSQGEGQPQHF
TRBV10-3	-	TRBD1	TRBJ1-5	TGTGCCACCACGAGGGACAGGGAGGGCCCCCAGCATTTT	CATTRDREGPQHF
TRBV7-9	once	-	TRBJ2-1	TGTGCCAGCAGTCGAGAGTATGAGCAGTTCTTC	CASSREYEQFF
TRBV23-1	-	-	TRBJ1-2	TGCGCCAGCAGTCCTTCTCCGACAATGGGCGGGGGCTACACCTTC	CASSPSPTMGGGYTF
TRBV29-1	-	-	TRBJ1-3	TGCAGCGTTGAAGACCGGGGGTTGATAGGAAACACCATATATTTT	CSVEDRGLIGNTIYF
TRBV19	-	-	TRBJ1-5	TGTGCCAGTAGCGAATCGCAGGGGACGCCCCAGCATTTT	CASSESQGTPQHF
TRBV6-4	-	TRBD2	TRBJ2-1	TGTGCCAGCAGTGAGGAGAGCGGGGGAGTGAATGAGCAGTTCTTC	CASSEESGGVNEQFF
TRBV5-5	-	-	TRBJ2-1	TGTGCCAGCAGCTTGACACTACCCCTCAATGAGCAGTTCTTC	CASSLTLPLNEQFF
TRBV6-4	few	TRBD2	TRBJ2-3	TGTGCCAGCAGTGACTCAGCGGGGGGATCCACAGATACGCAGTATTTT	CASSDSAGGSTDTQYF
TRBV6-5	-	TRBD2	TRBJ2-7	TGTGCCAGCAGTCACCGGGGGGGGAGCTCCTACGAGCAGTACTTC	CASSHRGGSSYEQYF
TRBV12-5	-	-	TRBJ1-5	TGTGCTAGTGGTTCCGCGGGATCACTCCGAGATAGCAATCAGCCCCAGCATTTT	CASGSAGSLRDSNQPQHF
TRBV30	-	TRBD2	TRBJ2-3	TGTGCCTGGAGTACTAGCGGGGGCACAGATACGCAGTATTTT	CAWSTSGGTDTQYF
TRBV7-6	-	-	TRBJ1-3	TGTGCCAGCAGCTTGAGGACAGCTCACTCTGGAAACACCATATATTTT	CASSLRTAHSGNTIYF
TRBV9	-	TRBD2	TRBJ2-7	TGTGCCAGCAGCGTAGGTGGAATTAGCGGGGGAAGCTCCTACGAGCAGTACTTC	CASSVGGISGGSSYEQYF
TRBV2	-	TRBD1	TRBJ1-5	TGTGCCAGCAGTCGCGGGACAGGCTATTATAGCAATCAGCCCCAGCATTTT	CASSRGTGYYSNQPQHF
TRBV29-1	-	-	TRBJ1-1	TGCAGCGTTGAGGTGAGGCAGGGGAACACTGAAGCTTTCTTT	CSVEVRQGNTEAFF
TRBV12-5	once	-	TRBJ2-1	TGTGCTAGTGGCCAAAACAATGAGCAGTTCTTC	CASGQNNEQFF
TRBV6-5	-	TRBD2	TRBJ2-7	TGTGCCAGCAGGCGGGGGTTATTATACGAGCAGTACTTC	CASRRGLLYEQYF
TRBV9	-	TRBD2	TRBJ2-3	TGTGCCAGCAGCGTGGGACTAGCGGACACAGATACGCAGTATTTT	CASSVGLADTDTQYF
TRBV6-5	-	-	TRBJ2-5	TGTGCCAGCAGTTCTAGCCCCGGGGGATGGGAGACCCAGTACTTC	CASSSSPGGWETQYF
TRBV19	-	TRBD2	TRBJ2-3	TGTGCCAGCAGTGGGGACGCGGGGGTACCCGATACGCAGTATTTT	CASSGDAGVPDTQYF
TRBV7-9	few	-	TRBJ1-1	TGTGCCAGCAGCTTAGTATCAGGGGCGGATGAAGCTTTCTTT	CASSLVSGADEAFF
TRBV21-1	-	-	TRBJ1-1	TGTGCCAGCAGCTTATTGACCGGGACAGTAAAGATGAACACTGAAGCTTTCTTT	CASSLLTGTVKMNTEAFF
TRBV7-9	-	TRBD1	TRBJ1-2	TGTGCCAGCAGCCGCTCAGGGGGAGAGATTTATGGCTACACCTTC	CASSRSGGEIYGYTF
TRBV7-2	-	TRBD1	TRBJ1-5	TGTGCCAGCAGTCGGACAGGGTCACAGCCCCAGCATTTT	CASSRTGSQPQHF
TRBV29-1	-	-	TRBJ2-7	TGCAGCGTTGAGGGGGACACTTCAAGCTCCTACGAGCAGTACTTC	CSVEGDTSSSYEQYF
TRBV7-2	-	TRBD1	TRBJ1-1	TGTGCCAGCAGCGACAGGGGAGGGGGCACTGAAGCTTTCTTT	CASSDRGGGTEAFF
TRBV2	-	TRBD1	TRBJ1-1	TGTGCCAGCAGTGTTGAAGGGGGCCGGTACACTGAAGCTTTCTTT	CASSVEGGRYTEAFF
TRBV19	-	-	TRBJ1-2	TGTGCCAGTAACCCGACAGCCTCTACCAGCAATTATGGCTACACCTTC	CASNPTASTSNYGYTF
TRBV5-1	-	TRBD1	TRBJ1-4	TGCGCCAGCAGACGCACAGGGGCTGTCGATGAAAAACTGTTTTTT	CASRRTGAVDEKLFF
TRBV27	-	TRBD1	TRBJ1-4	TGTGCCAGCAGCCCAACACCCGGGACAGGGGGCTTACGGAATGAAAAACTGTTTTTT	CASSPTPGTGGLRNEKLFF
TRBV7-8	-	-	TRBJ2-7	TGTGCCAGCAGCTTAGGGCAGGCATCCTACGAGCAGTACTTC	CASSLGQASYEQYF
TRBV11-2	-	-	TRBJ1-1	TGTGCCAGCAGGGGAACAGGGAATTTGAACACTGAAGCTTTCTTT	CASRGTGNLNTEAFF
TRBV27	-	-	TRBJ1-1	TGTGCCAGCAGTCCTAGAGGAACTGAAGCTTTCTTT	CASSPRGTEAFF
TRBV11-2	-	-	TRBJ1-3	TGTGCCAGCAGCTTGAGCCTAGGATTCTCTGGAAACACCATATATTTT	CASSLSLGFSGNTIYF
TRBV5-6	-	-	TRBJ1-2	TGTGCCAGCAGCAATCCCCTACGTCAGGGGAACTATGGCTACACCTTC	CASSNPLRQGNYGYTF
TRBV9	-	TRBD1	TRBJ2-2	TGTGCCAGCAGAGCCATAGGGACAGGGGAGACCGGGGAGCTGTTTTTT	CASRAIGTGETGELFF
TRBV27	-	TRBD2	TRBJ2-1	TGTGCCAGCAGTATCAAGCGGGGGTACGATGAGCAGTTCTTC	CASSIKRGYDEQFF
TRBV7-9	-	-	TRBJ2-2	TGTGCCAGCAGAGCGGACTTTTTGAACACCGGGGAGCTGTTTTTT	CASRADFLNTGELFF